These 12 T cell receptor beta chains were all obtained from the same sample, sequenced in a study of vaccination and CD4 T cells after COVID-19. A single record per CDR3 protein comes from TCRdb applying MiXCR to the PCR reads. The data contain over 15,000 distinct CDR3 sequences, around 69% of them singletons. The specimen comprised CD4+ T cells from blood, sampled after SARS-CoV-2 vaccination. Source of these receptors: a human donor who had recovered from COVID-19.

Here the CDR3 reads CASSTGTDYGYTF. The CDR3 DNA reads TGTGCCAGCAGTACCGGGACAGACTATGGCTACACCTTC. This chain connects TRBV6-1 to TRBJ1-2; TRBD1 aligns across 7 bases. The V segment lost 5 bases and the J segment 3 bases; nucleotides outside the gene matches: 3. The germline V gene encodes CDR1 MNHNS and CDR2 SASEGT. The CDR3 runs to 13 residues.

CDR3 protein: CSARTPIGGLAGGNTGELFF. The CDR3, as DNA: TGCAGTGCTAGGACTCCCATAGGGGGGCTAGCGGGAGGGAACACCGGGGAGCTGTTTTTT. The chain joins TRBV20-1 to TRBJ2-2, with 11 bases that match TRBD2. J was trimmed by 1 base and V by 3 bases; bases with no gene match: 16. Germline V gene data show CDR1 as DFQATT and CDR2 as SNEGSKA (reference sequence). This CDR3 is 20 amino acids long.

CDR3: CASSSGPLVTIDTQYF. The CDR3 DNA is TGTGCCAGCAGTTCAGGACCGCTTGTGACCATAGATACGCAGTATTTT. The chain has TRBV6-5 and TRBJ2-3, with unresolved D. The CDR3 loop spans 16 amino acids. Looked up from germline, CDR1 is MNHEY and CDR2 is SVGAGI. The V end lost 4 bases, the J end lost 5 bases, and 19 bases lay between the germline ends.

V is TRBV20-1 and J is TRBJ1-1; D not certain. V was cut by 6 bases and J by 4 bases, with 21 bases left in between. CDR3 size: 15 residues. The germline CDR1 and CDR2 sequences are DFQATT and SNEGSKA (reference sequence). CDR3 bases: TGCAGTGCCCCCAATCCGGACTGGAGGTCCACTGAAGCTTTCTTT. Protein: CSAPNPDWRSTEAFF.

The chain recombines TRBV14 with TRBJ2-7; 9 bases line up with TRBD1. The CDR3 sequence is 15 residues long. Germline CDR1 reads SGHDN; CDR2 reads FVKESK. V lost 0 bases to trimming and J lost 3 bases; unmatched junction nucleotides: 3. In DNA, the CDR3 is TGTGCCAGCAGCCAAGAAGTGACAGGGGGCTACGAGCAGTACTTC. This gives the protein CASSQEVTGGYEQYF.

The CDR3, as DNA: TGTGCCAGCAGACAGCAGGGGATCGGCGAGCAGTACTTC. Translation gives CASRQQGIGEQYF. The V gene is TRBV12-3 or TRBV12-4, the J gene TRBJ2-7; D perhaps matches TRBD1 (6 bases). Trimming stripped 6 bases from V and 6 bases from J, with 15 bases between. The CDR3 has 13 amino acids.

The rearrangement links TRBV19 to TRBJ1-5; TRBD1 agrees at 8 bases. The CDR3 loop spans 19 amino acids. V trimming: 1 base; J trimming: 0 bases; junction bases outside the gene matches: 11. The germline V gene has CDR1 LNHDA and CDR2 SQIVND (reference sequence). This CDR3 is CASSIAWTGIRASNQPQHF. The CDR3, as DNA: TGTGCCAGTAGTATAGCCTGGACAGGGATAAGGGCTAGCAATCAGCCCCAGCATTTT. Together with reference TRBV19 and TRBJ1-5, the CDR3 gives the full variable domain: DGGITQSPKYLFRKEGQNVTLSCEQNLNHDAMYWYRQDPGQGLRLIYYSQIVNDFQKGDIAEGYSVSREKKESFPLTVTSAQKNPTAFYLCASSIAWTGIRASNQPQHFGDGTRLSIL.

The V gene is TRBV24-1, the J gene TRBJ2-5; 9 bases fit TRBD1. Trimming cost V 4 bases and J 5 bases; bases outside gene matches: 16. Germline CDR1 and CDR2: KGHDR and SFDVKD. This CDR3 has 18 amino acids. CDR3 region: CATSDRTGEEGGRETQYF. The CDR3 nucleotides are TGTGCCACCAGTGACCGGACAGGGGAAGAAGGCGGTAGGGAGACCCAGTACTTC.

Written as DNA, the CDR3 is TGTGCCAGTAGGACTAGCGGAGGGAACACCGGGGAGCTGTTTTTT. Translated, it gives CASRTSGGNTGELFF. The rearrangement links TRBV19 to TRBJ2-2; 9 nucleotides line up with TRBD2. Germline assignment: CDR1 LNHDA and CDR2 SQIVND (reference sequence). With 6 bases clipped from V and 1 base from J, the junction kept 3 bases outside the gene matches. The CDR3 contains 15 residues. The variable domain in full, with the rest retrieved from reference TRBV19 and TRBJ2-2, is DGGITQSPKYLFRKEGQNVTLSCEQNLNHDAMYWYRQDPGQGLRLIYYSQIVNDFQKGDIAEGYSVSREKKESFPLTVTSAQKNPTAFYLCASRTSGGNTGELFFGEGSRLTVL.

The chain has TRBV2 and TRBJ2-7, with a tentative D call TRBD2 (5 bases). Germline values: CDR1 SNHLY, CDR2 FYNNEI. The CDR3 spans 13 residues. V was cut by 4 bases and J by 5 bases, with 12 bases left in between. The CDR3 protein is CASSGLWTDEQYF. Here the CDR3 DNA reads TGTGCCAGCAGTGGGCTATGGACTGACGAGCAGTACTTC.

The rearrangement links TRBV2 to TRBJ1-4; unclear D gene. Trimming took 8 bases from V and 0 from J, leaving 16 bases between them. The CDR3 has 16 residues. The germline V gene has CDR1 SNHLY and CDR2 FYNNEI. This CDR3 reads CASSRGPASTNEKLFF. CDR3 in DNA: TGTGCCAGCTCTCGTGGCCCGGCCTCAACTAATGAAAAACTGTTTTTT.

The chain links TRBV15 to TRBJ2-7; 9 nucleotides line up with TRBD2. From germline, CDR1 is LNHNV and CDR2 YYDKDF (reference sequence). This CDR3 is 14 amino acids long. J gave up 6 bases and V 1 base, and 4 bases lay outside the gene matches. DNA for the CDR3: TGTGCCACCAGCAGAGTTGCGGGGGGGGGCGAGCAGTACTTC. This codes for CATSRVAGGGEQYF.